The 20 T cell receptor beta chains below all came from one sample that was sequenced in a study of T cells after posttransplantation cyclophosphamide. Treatment was busulfan-fludarabine conditioning, a marrow graft, and cyclophosphamide on days +3 and +4. Produced via immunoSEQ multiplex PCR; TCRdb's table is partial and in-frame only. Among about 15,000 clones listed, about 90% were seen once. The sequencing used CD4+ T cells sorted from blood, collected after allogeneic stem cell transplant with posttransplant cyclophosphamide. Source of these receptors: a male patient between 60 and 69 years old who received an allogeneic stem cell transplant from a related donor and was CMV-positive. The graft donor may have contributed some T cells.

The V call is TRBV28, the J call TRBJ1-2; 7 nucleotides match TRBD1. Trimming removed 4 bases from V and 4 bases from J; junction bases left unmatched: 9. Germline CDR1 reads MDHEN; CDR2 reads SYDVKM. The CDR3 extends over 15 amino acids. CDR3 protein: CASSSWTGHGYGYTF. CDR3 nucleotide sequence: TGTGCCAGCAGTTCCTGGACAGGCCACGGCTATGGCTACACCTTC.

J is TRBJ2-3 and V is TRBV7-2; D uncertain. Germline V gives CDR1 SGHTA, CDR2 FQGNSA. V shed 5 bases and J shed 4 bases, with 16 bases lying between them. This CDR3 spans 15 amino acids. CDR3 DNA sequence: TGTGCCAGCAGCAACCAGTTAGTTGGAGCAGATACGCAGTATTTT. This sequence encodes CASSNQLVGADTQYF. Variable domain in full (rest from reference TRBV7-2 and TRBJ2-3): GAGVSQSPSNKVTEKGKDVELRCDPISGHTALYWYRQSLGQGLEFLIYFQGNSAPDKSGLPSDRFSAERTGGSVSTLTIQRTQQEDSAVYLCASSNQLVGADTQYFGPGTRLTVL.

About this clone itself: Other DNA variants within this sample encode the same CDR3. This chain joins TRBV27 and TRBJ1-6; D is perhaps TRBD1 (6 bases). This CDR3 has 16 amino acids. Germline values: CDR1 MNHEY, CDR2 SMNVEV (reference sequence). The V end lost 3 bases, the J end lost 5 bases, and 14 bases lay between the germline ends. CDR3 region: CASSFLLQGNNSPLHF. The CDR3 region has the DNA TGTGCCAGCAGTTTTTTACTCCAGGGGAATAATTCACCCCTCCACTTT.

The rearrangement uses TRBV29-1 and TRBJ1-5; D gene unclear. V lost 6 bases, J lost 7 bases, and 25 bases lay in between. The CDR3 covers 16 residues. Per the germline V gene, CDR1 is SQVTM and CDR2 is ANQGSEA. The CDR3 loop reads CSVLVGEPFTAQPQHF. The DNA of the CDR3 is TGCAGCGTGCTGGTCGGGGAACCCTTCACCGCCCAGCCCCAGCATTTT.

This clone was counted between two and nine times. The chain links TRBV4-1 to TRBJ1-6; the D is unclear. Germline loops: CDR1 MGHRA, CDR2 YSYEKL. Trimming stripped 1 base from V and 6 bases from J, with 13 bases between. The CDR3 is 16 residues long. The DNA of the CDR3 is TGCGCCAGCAGCCAAGCACAAGACCCGGGTAATTCACCCCTCCACTTT. Translated, it gives CASSQAQDPGNSPLHF.

The chain links TRBV7-6 to TRBJ1-6; TRBD1 agrees at 11 bases. Germline V gene data show CDR1 as SGHVS and CDR2 as FNYEAQ. CDR3 length: 18 amino acids. Unmatched junction bases numbered 7, after V lost 3 bases and J lost 3 bases. CDR3 protein: CASSLTPGQGDYNSPLHF. DNA for the CDR3: TGTGCCAGCAGCTTGACGCCGGGACAGGGGGACTATAATTCACCCCTCCACTTT. The variable domain in full, with the rest retrieved from reference TRBV7-6 and TRBJ1-6, is GAGVSQSPRYKVTKRGQDVALRCDPISGHVSLYWYRQALGQGPEFLTYFNYEAQQDKSGLPNDRFSAERPEGSISTLTIQRTEQRDSAMYRCASSLTPGQGDYNSPLHFGNGTRLTVT.

CDR3 nucleotides: TGTGCCAGCAGCAGGGATCACGGAAGCAATCAGCCCCAGCATTTT. Translated, it gives CASSRDHGSNQPQHF. The genes are TRBV2 and TRBJ1-5; tentatively, D is TRBD1 (5 bases). Germline values: CDR1 SNHLY, CDR2 FYNNEI. This CDR3 has 15 amino acids. V lost 6 bases and J 1 base, leaving 13 bases between the germline ends.

In DNA, the CDR3 is TGTGCCAGTAGCTACAGGGCCCTCAATCAGCCCCAGCATTTT. This sequence encodes CASSYRALNQPQHF. This chain connects TRBV19 to TRBJ1-5; possible D gene TRBD1, 6 bases. This CDR3 has 14 residues. CDR1 and CDR2 (germline): LNHDA, SQIVND (reference sequence). V shed 6 bases and J shed 3 bases, with 12 bases lying between them.

The chain employs TRBV6-5 and TRBJ2-2; D remains ambiguous. Trimming removed 0 bases from V and 0 bases from J, with 8 bases in between. Germline loops: CDR1 MNHEY, CDR2 SVGAGI. The CDR3 spans 16 residues. CDR3 nucleotide sequence: TGTGCCAGCAGTTACTCGAAGCGCCCGAACACCGGGGAGCTGTTTTTT. Its translation: CASSYSKRPNTGELFF.

The J gene is TRBJ2-7, the V gene TRBV6-1; the match to TRBD1 covers 7 bases. The trim removed 5 bases at V and 0 bases at J, leaving 7 bases unmatched. From germline, CDR1 is MNHNS and CDR2 SASEGT. The CDR3 totals 15 residues. The CDR3 protein is CASSSGQRSSYEQYF. CDR3 DNA: TGTGCCAGCAGTTCGGGACAGAGGAGCTCCTACGAGCAGTACTTC.

The chain is built from TRBV7-3 and TRBJ1-1; D is perhaps TRBD1 (5 bases). Germline V gene lookup returns CDR1 SGHTA and CDR2 FQGTGA. The germline V and J ends were trimmed by 2 bases and 5 bases, with 9 bases remaining between them. The CDR3 consists of 13 residues. The CDR3 coding sequence is TGTGCCAGCAGCTTAGGGCAGGGAACTGAAGCTTTCTTT. Protein sequence: CASSLGQGTEAFF.

This rearrangement joins TRBV7-9 to TRBJ1-2; weak D call: TRBD1 (6 bases). Trimming pared 11 bases from V and 2 bases from J, leaving 27 bases between. CDR1 and CDR2 (germline): SEHNR, FQNEAQ (reference sequence). The CDR3 loop spans 17 amino acids. Written as DNA, the CDR3 is TGTGCCGGCGGTGGAGTAGGAGTAGGGGGGGGAAACTATGGCTACACCTTC. Translated: CAGGGVGVGGGNYGYTF.

The CDR3 loop is CAISASSGTENEQFF. The DNA for the CDR3 is TGTGCCATCAGTGCGTCCAGCGGGACGGAGAATGAGCAGTTCTTC. The chain carries TRBV10-3 and TRBJ2-1; TRBD2 agrees at 7 bases. The CDR3 is made up of 15 amino acids. Trimming removed 4 bases from V and 7 bases from J; junction bases left unmatched: 10. The germline CDR1 and CDR2 sequences are ENHRY and SYGVKD.

As DNA, the CDR3 is TGTGCCAGCAGCCGGACAGGGCAGGGGGAGACCCAGTACTTC. It encodes CASSRTGQGETQYF. The V gene is TRBV7-2, the J gene TRBJ2-5, with 8 bases identical to TRBD1. The CDR3 consists of 14 residues. Looked up from germline, CDR1 is SGHTA and CDR2 is FQGNSA. With 5 bases clipped from V and 5 bases from J, the junction kept 7 bases outside the gene matches.

V gene TRBV5-6 combines with J gene TRBJ2-7; tentatively, D is TRBD1 (5 bases). CDR1 SGHDT and CDR2 YYEEEE come from the germline V gene. The CDR3 has 14 residues. V shed 5 bases and J shed 1 base, with 13 bases lying between them. The CDR3 here is CASRISRVSYEQYF. DNA for the CDR3: TGTGCCAGCAGGATCTCCAGGGTATCCTACGAGCAGTACTTC.

The rearrangement joins TRBV7-9 to TRBJ2-1; D may be TRBD1 (6 bases). V lost 6 bases and J 3 bases, leaving 9 bases between the germline ends. CDR1 is SEHNR, CDR2 FQNEAQ, per germline (reference sequence). The CDR3 runs 13 residues. Here the CDR3 reads CASRGTNYNEQFF. CDR3 nucleotides: TGTGCCAGCAGAGGGACAAACTACAATGAGCAGTTCTTC.

The V gene is TRBV16, the J gene TRBJ1-1; 9 bases are shared with TRBD1. Per germline, CDR1 KGHSY and CDR2 FQNENV. Germline trimming cut 2 bases from V and 5 bases from J; bases unmatched to any gene: 3. This CDR3 region has 14 residues. CDR3 amino acids: CASSQPGQGTEAFF. In DNA form, the CDR3 reads TGTGCCAGCAGCCAACCGGGACAGGGTACTGAAGCTTTCTTT.

The gene calls are TRBV4-3 and TRBJ2-7, with TRBD1 identical over 8 bases. V shed 4 bases, J shed 4 bases, and the junction held 18 bases outside the gene matches. Germline V gene lookup returns CDR1 LGHNA and CDR2 YSLEER. The CDR3 covers 18 residues. The CDR3 region is CASSPATPLAGGMYEQYF. The CDR3 bases are TGCGCCAGCAGCCCCGCGACCCCTCTGGCAGGGGGCATGTACGAGCAGTACTTC.

The count of this clone is one. The gene calls are TRBV5-4 and TRBJ2-3, with 13 nucleotides matching TRBD2. With 4 bases clipped from V and 1 base from J, the junction kept 9 bases outside the gene matches. The CDR3 length is 18 residues. In germline, CDR1 is SGHNT, CDR2 YYREEE (reference sequence). In nucleotides, the CDR3 is TGTGCCAGCAGCCGATGGACTAGCGGGGGATGGGGCACAGATACGCAGTATTTT. Translation: CASSRWTSGGWGTDTQYF.

This chain joins TRBV18 and TRBJ2-3; 7 nucleotides match TRBD1. This CDR3 contains 14 residues. Trimming removed 4 bases from V and 6 bases from J; junction bases left unmatched: 7. Germline V gene lookup returns CDR1 KGHSH and CDR2 LQKENI. The CDR3 region has the DNA TGTGCCAGCTCACGGGGGACAGCGACGGATACGCAGTATTTT. Protein: CASSRGTATDTQYF. Full variable domain (rest looked up from reference TRBV18 and TRBJ2-3): NAGVMQNPRHLVRRRGQEARLRCSPMKGHSHVYWYRQLPEEGLKFMVYLQKENIIDESGMPKERFSAEFPKEGPSILRIQQVVRGDSAAYFCASSRGTATDTQYFGPGTRLTVL.